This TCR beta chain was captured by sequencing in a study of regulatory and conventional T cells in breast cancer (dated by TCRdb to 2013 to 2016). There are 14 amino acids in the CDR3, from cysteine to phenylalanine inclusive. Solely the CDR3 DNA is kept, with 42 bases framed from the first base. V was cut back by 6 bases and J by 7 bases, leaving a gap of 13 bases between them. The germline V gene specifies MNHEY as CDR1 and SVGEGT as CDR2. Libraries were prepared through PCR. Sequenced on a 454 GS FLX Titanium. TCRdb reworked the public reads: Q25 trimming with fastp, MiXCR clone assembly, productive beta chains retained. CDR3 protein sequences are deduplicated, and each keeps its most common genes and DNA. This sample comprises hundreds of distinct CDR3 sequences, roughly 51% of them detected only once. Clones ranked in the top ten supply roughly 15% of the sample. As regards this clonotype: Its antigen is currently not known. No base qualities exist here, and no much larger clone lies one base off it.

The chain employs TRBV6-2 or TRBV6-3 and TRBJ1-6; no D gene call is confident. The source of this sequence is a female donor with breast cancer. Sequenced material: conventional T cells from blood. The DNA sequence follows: TGTGCCAGCAGAACTTCCCCGGGGAATTCACCCCTCCACTTT. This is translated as CASRTSPGNSPLHF.